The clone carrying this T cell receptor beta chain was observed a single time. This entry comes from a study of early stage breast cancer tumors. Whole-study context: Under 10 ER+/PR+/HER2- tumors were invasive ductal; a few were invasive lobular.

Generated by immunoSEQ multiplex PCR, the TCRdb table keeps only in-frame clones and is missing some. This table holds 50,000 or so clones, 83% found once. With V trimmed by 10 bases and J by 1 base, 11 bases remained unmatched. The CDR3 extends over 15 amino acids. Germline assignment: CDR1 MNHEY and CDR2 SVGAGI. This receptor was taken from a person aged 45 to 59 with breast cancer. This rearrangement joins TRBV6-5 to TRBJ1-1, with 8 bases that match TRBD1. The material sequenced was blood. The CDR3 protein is CATKRGQGANTEAFF. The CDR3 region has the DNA TGTGCCACCAAACGAGGGCAGGGGGCGAACACTGAAGCTTTCTTT.